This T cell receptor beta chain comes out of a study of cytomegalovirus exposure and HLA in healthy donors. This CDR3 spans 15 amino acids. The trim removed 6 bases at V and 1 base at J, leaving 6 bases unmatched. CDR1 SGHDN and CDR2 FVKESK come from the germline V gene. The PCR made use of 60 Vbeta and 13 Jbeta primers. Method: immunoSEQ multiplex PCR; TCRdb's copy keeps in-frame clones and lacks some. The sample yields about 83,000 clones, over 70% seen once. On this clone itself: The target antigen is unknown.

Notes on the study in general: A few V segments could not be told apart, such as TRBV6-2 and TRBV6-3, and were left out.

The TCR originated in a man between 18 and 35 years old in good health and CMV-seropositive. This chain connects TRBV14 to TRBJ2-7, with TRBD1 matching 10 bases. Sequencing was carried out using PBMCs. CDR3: CASSQTGGRSYEQYF. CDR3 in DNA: TGTGCCAGCAGTCAGACAGGGGGCCGGTCCTACGAGCAGTACTTC.